Listed here are 23 T cell receptor beta chains from one sample, sequenced in a study of blood T cell repertoires in COVID-19. TCRdb's copy holds only in-frame clones and misses some; the assay was immunoSEQ multiplex PCR. This sample yields some 69,000 clones, of which about nine tenths are seen a single time; approximately 0.57% belongs to the top ten. Sequencing input: peripheral blood. Receptors were obtained from a man in his fifties or sixties with COVID-19, enrolled during active disease.

This clone was counted only a few times. The V gene is TRBV9, the J gene TRBJ2-1, with D unclear. The CDR3 extends over 14 amino acids. V lost 0 bases to trimming and J lost 9 bases, with 13 bases between them. The germline gives CDR1 SGDLS, CDR2 YYNGEE. CDR3 bases: TGTGCCAGCAGCGTAGTTCCCAGGCACGGTGAGCAGTTCTTC. This sequence encodes CASSVVPRHGEQFF.

The chain links TRBV7-9 to TRBJ1-2, with a possible D match to TRBD1 (5 bases). The CDR3 has 14 residues. The V and J ends lost 0 bases and 6 bases respectively, with 11 bases between them. Per germline, CDR1 SEHNR and CDR2 FQNEAQ (reference sequence). The CDR3: CASSLAFAGNGYTF. The DNA of the CDR3 is TGTGCCAGCAGCTTAGCGTTCGCAGGGAATGGCTACACCTTC. Full variable domain (remainder filled in from reference TRBV7-9 and TRBJ1-2): DTGVSQNPRHKITKRGQNVTFRCDPISEHNRLYWYRQTLGQGPEFLTYFQNEAQLEKSRLLSDRFSAERPKGSFSTLEIQRTEQGDSAMYLCASSLAFAGNGYTFGSGTRLTVV.

V is TRBV18 and J is TRBJ1-1; D is unresolved. Germline V gene lookup returns CDR1 KGHSH and CDR2 LQKENI. This CDR3 is 15 amino acids long. V was trimmed by 2 bases and J by 5 bases, leaving 15 bases between them. The CDR3 loop is CASSPVGPGGTEAFF. CDR3 DNA: TGTGCCAGCTCACCAGTCGGCCCCGGCGGGACTGAAGCTTTCTTT.

J is TRBJ2-2 and V is TRBV9, with D perhaps TRBD1 (5 bases). The CDR3 has 14 amino acids. Trimming removed 0 bases from V and 5 bases from J, with 8 bases in between. Germline loops: CDR1 SGDLS, CDR2 YYNGEE. CDR3 DNA: TGTGCCAGCAGCGTAGAGCAGGGAACCGGGGAGCTGTTTTTT. Residues: CASSVEQGTGELFF. The entire variable domain, with the rest obtained from reference TRBV9 and TRBJ2-2, is as follows: DSGVTQTPKHLITATGQRVTLRCSPRSGDLSVYWYQQSLDQGLQFLIQYYNGEERAKGNILERFSAQQFPDLHSELNLSSLELGDSALYFCASSVEQGTGELFFGEGSRLTVL.

J is TRBJ2-7 and V is TRBV27; 9 nucleotides align to TRBD2. J gave up 1 base and V 5 bases, and 15 bases lay outside the gene matches. This CDR3 comprises 18 residues. Germline assignment: CDR1 MNHEY and CDR2 SMNVEV (reference sequence). The CDR3 loop reads CASSPWGGRAGRSYEQYF. Here the CDR3 DNA reads TGTGCCAGCAGTCCCTGGGGCGGGAGGGCCGGGCGATCCTACGAGCAGTACTTC.

J is TRBJ2-1 and V is TRBV7-2, with 8 bases aligning to TRBD1. The germline V gene encodes CDR1 SGHTA and CDR2 FQGNSA. CDR3 length: 17 residues. Germline trimming cut 6 bases from V and 1 base from J; bases unmatched to any gene: 11. The CDR3 region is CASRKMTGASSYNEQFF. The CDR3 DNA sequence: TGTGCCAGCAGGAAGATGACAGGGGCTAGTTCCTACAATGAGCAGTTCTTC.

The chain links TRBV28 to TRBJ2-1, with 16 positions matching TRBD2. The CDR3 totals 17 residues. V shed 5 bases, J shed 10 bases, and the junction held 11 bases outside the gene matches. From germline, CDR1 is MDHEN and CDR2 SYDVKM. In nucleotides, the CDR3 is TGTGCCAGCAGTCCGGAACCGGGACTAGCGGGAGGGGAGGAGCAGTTCTTC. It specifies CASSPEPGLAGGEEQFF. The variable domain in full, completed from reference TRBV28 and TRBJ2-1, reads DVKVTQSSRYLVKRTGEKVFLECVQDMDHENMFWYRQDPGLGLRLIYFSYDVKMKEKGDIPEGYSVSREKKERFSLILESASTNQTSMYLCASSPEPGLAGGEEQFFGPGTRLTVL.

The V gene is TRBV5-6, the J gene TRBJ2-2; D possibly corresponds to TRBD2 (5 bases). V was clipped by 1 base and J by 5 bases, with 15 bases between them. This CDR3 comprises 16 residues. Germline CDR1 is SGHDT and CDR2 is YYEEEE. In nucleotides, the CDR3 is TGTGCCAGCAGCTTGAAAGCGCCGGGGTGGACCGGGGAGCTGTTTTTT. It codes for CASSLKAPGWTGELFF.

This chain links TRBV30 with TRBJ1-3; D is perhaps TRBD1 (6 bases). CDR1 and CDR2 (germline): GTSNPN, SVGIG (reference sequence). The length of the CDR3 is 15 residues. Trimming took 3 bases from V and 5 from J, leaving 17 bases between them. The DNA for the CDR3 is TGTGCCTGGAGCCACGGGGGGGCTTCAAGAAACACCATATATTTT. It codes for CAWSHGGASRNTIYF.

This chain connects TRBV24-1 to TRBJ2-7; 7 nucleotides agree with TRBD1. J was trimmed by 2 bases and V by 2 bases; bases with no gene match: 2. Germline CDR1 reads KGHDR; CDR2 reads SFDVKD. The CDR3 sequence is 14 residues long. The CDR3 loop is CATSDSGTAYEQYF. Written as DNA, the CDR3 is TGTGCCACCAGTGATTCTGGGACAGCCTACGAGCAGTACTTC.

V and J are TRBV18 and TRBJ2-1; TRBD2 might be the D (5 bases). Germline V gives CDR1 KGHSH, CDR2 LQKENI. V lost 4 bases, J lost 6 bases, and 13 bases lay in between. The CDR3 is 14 residues long. In nucleotides, the CDR3 is TGTGCCAGCTCACTCGGGAATCGTCGCAATGAGCAGTTCTTC. Amino acids: CASSLGNRRNEQFF.

The chain combines TRBV3-1 (or the pseudogene TRBV3-2) with TRBJ2-1, with 7 nucleotides matching TRBD1. The CDR3 loop spans 14 amino acids. Per germline, CDR1 LGHDT and CDR2 YNNKEL (reference sequence). Trimming took 7 bases from V and 4 from J; bases not matched to a gene: 7. The CDR3 here is CASKIGTEYNEQFF. Written as DNA, the CDR3 is TGTGCCAGCAAGATCGGGACAGAATACAATGAGCAGTTCTTC.

In this sample, this clone turned up once. A read error may account for a junction end that differs from germline. V usage is TRBV15 and J usage is TRBJ2-1, with 7 bases identical to TRBD2. CDR3 length: 16 amino acids. CDR1 and CDR2 (germline): LNHNV, YYDKDF (reference sequence). The CDR3 region has the DNA TGTGCCACCAGCAGAGGGGGGGGAGCCTCGTACAGTGAGCAGTTCTTC. Protein: CATSRGGGASYSEQFF.

The chain recombines TRBV5-1 with TRBJ2-3; 11 nucleotides align to TRBD2. Germline V lookup: CDR1 SGHRS, CDR2 YFSETQ. The CDR3 runs to 18 residues. V lost 0 bases, J lost 0 bases, and 6 bases stayed unmatched. As DNA, the CDR3 is TGCGCCAGCAGCTTGGACCCATGGACTAGCGGGAGCACAGATACGCAGTATTTT. Amino acids: CASSLDPWTSGSTDTQYF.

This chain links TRBV27 with TRBJ1-1; 7 bases map to TRBD1. Germline-derived CDR1 and CDR2 are MNHEY and SMNVEV (reference sequence). With 4 bases clipped from V and 5 bases from J, the junction kept 16 bases outside the gene matches. The length of the CDR3 is 17 residues. CDR3 region: CASSSRLNRGRGTEAFF. The CDR3 DNA is TGTGCCAGCAGTTCGCGCCTCAACAGGGGTAGGGGGACTGAAGCTTTCTTT.

The genes are TRBV23-1 and TRBJ2-5; TRBD2 agrees at 8 bases. TRBV23-1 is an open reading frame, and its role is uncertain. Germline trimming cut 0 bases from V and 2 bases from J; bases unmatched to any gene: 20. This CDR3 contains 21 residues. This chain's CDR3 is CASSQSTTPTYTGGLQETQYF. DNA for the CDR3: TGCGCCAGCAGTCAATCGACCACGCCCACCTACACGGGAGGGTTACAAGAGACCCAGTACTTC.

This clone was found once. The J gene is TRBJ1-5, the V gene TRBV28; TRBD1 aligns across 8 bases. Trimming cost V 7 bases and J 9 bases; bases outside gene matches: 11. This CDR3 comprises 14 residues. Germline V gene lookup returns CDR1 MDHEN and CDR2 SYDVKM. This CDR3 is CASIGQGVSWPQHF. DNA for the CDR3: TGTGCCAGCATCGGACAGGGAGTATCTTGGCCCCAGCATTTT.

The gene calls are TRBV27 and TRBJ2-2; D is possibly TRBD2 (6 bases). This CDR3 comprises 15 residues. V lost 3 bases and J lost 1, with 9 bases in between. Germline loops: CDR1 MNHEY, CDR2 SMNVEV (reference sequence). CDR3 bases: TGTGCCAGCAGTTTTCGGCGGGAGAACACCGGGGAGCTGTTTTTT. As protein: CASSFRRENTGELFF.

V is TRBV7-9 and J is TRBJ1-4; TRBD1 matches 9 bases. This CDR3 region has 14 residues. V was clipped by 5 bases and J by 7 bases; unmatched bases: 5. Germline V lookup: CDR1 SEHNR, CDR2 FQNEAQ (reference sequence). CDR3 region: CASSQTGGGEKLFF. CDR3 nucleotide sequence: TGTGCCAGCAGCCAAACAGGGGGCGGTGAAAAACTGTTTTTT. Using reference TRBV7-9 and TRBJ1-4 for the parts outside the CDR3, the full variable domain is DTGVSQNPRHKITKRGQNVTFRCDPISEHNRLYWYRQTLGQGPEFLTYFQNEAQLEKSRLLSDRFSAERPKGSFSTLEIQRTEQGDSAMYLCASSQTGGGEKLFFGSGTQLSVL.

This chain links TRBV19 with TRBJ2-7; 11 nucleotides match TRBD2. This CDR3 contains 16 residues. V was pared by 4 bases and J by 4 bases, with 9 bases of the junction left unmatched. The germline gives CDR1 LNHDA, CDR2 SQIVND (reference sequence). The CDR3 protein is CASSTSGLAGTYEQYF. Written as DNA, the CDR3 is TGTGCCAGTAGTACTTCCGGACTAGCGGGTACGTACGAGCAGTACTTC.

This chain connects TRBV2 to TRBJ2-1, with 10 bases fitting TRBD2. J gave up 7 bases and V 4 bases, and 7 bases lay outside the gene matches. The CDR3 covers 15 residues. Germline CDR1 and CDR2: SNHLY and FYNNEI. CDR3 loop: CASSVLAGALNEQFF. CDR3 nucleotide sequence: TGTGCCAGCAGTGTCCTAGCGGGAGCTCTTAATGAGCAGTTCTTC.

The chain has TRBV6-5 and TRBJ1-5, with D perhaps matching TRBD1 (5 bases). Trimming stripped 5 bases from V and 3 bases from J, with 14 bases between. The CDR3 runs to 15 residues. Germline CDR1 and CDR2: MNHEY and SVGAGI. The CDR3 is CASSLGTANNQPQHF. CDR3 nucleotides: TGTGCCAGCAGTCTGGGGACTGCCAACAATCAGCCCCAGCATTTT.

A single count supports this clone. This chain uses TRBV19 with TRBJ2-1; D is ambiguous. CDR1 and CDR2 (germline): LNHDA, SQIVND (reference sequence). Trimming cost V 3 bases and J 2 bases, with 8 bases left between them. CDR3 length: 14 amino acids. CDR3 sequence: CASSIGQAYNEQFF. CDR3 nucleotide sequence: TGTGCCAGTAGTATCGGCCAGGCCTACAATGAGCAGTTCTTC.